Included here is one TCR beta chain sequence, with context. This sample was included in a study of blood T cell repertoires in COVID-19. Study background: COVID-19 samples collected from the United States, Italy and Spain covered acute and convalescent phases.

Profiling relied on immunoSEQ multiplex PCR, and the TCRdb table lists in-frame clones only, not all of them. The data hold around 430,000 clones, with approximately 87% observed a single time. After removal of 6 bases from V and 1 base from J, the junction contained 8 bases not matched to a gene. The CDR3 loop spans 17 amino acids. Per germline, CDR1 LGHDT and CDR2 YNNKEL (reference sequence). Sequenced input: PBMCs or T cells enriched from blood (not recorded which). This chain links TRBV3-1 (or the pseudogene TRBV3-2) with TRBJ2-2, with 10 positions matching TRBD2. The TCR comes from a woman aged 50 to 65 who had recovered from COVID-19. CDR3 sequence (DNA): TGTGCCAGCAGACGTCTAGCGGGGGCCGAGAACACCGGGGAGCTGTTTTTT. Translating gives CASRRLAGAENTGELFF.